This TCR beta chain was sequenced for a study of blood T cell repertoires in COVID-19. Looking at the study overall: Whether acute or convalescent, the COVID-19 samples came from the United States, Italy and Spain. Sources were T cells, B-cell-depleted T cells, or PBMCs; the material itself was cDNA or gDNA.

Germline trimming cut 6 bases from V and 3 bases from J; bases unmatched to any gene: 10. The CDR3 has 15 amino acids. In the original analysis: The authors estimated nucleated cell counts from reference gene primer amplification. Assay used: immunoSEQ multiplex PCR; TCRdb lists only in-frame clones, some missing. The V and J calls and the clone size are those of that table, but D and trimming were determined from the DNA. The sample records about 280,000 clones, approximately 85% being singletons. The clonotype comes from a man aged 45-65 years with active or convalescent COVID-19. Sequencing input: peripheral blood. The J gene is TRBJ2-7, the V gene TRBV23-1; 8 bases match TRBD1. TRBV23-1 counts as an open reading frame of uncertain function. The CDR3 protein is CASSLRDRTFYEQYF. CDR3 DNA: TGCGCCAGCAGCCTCCGGGACAGGACTTTCTACGAGCAGTACTTC.